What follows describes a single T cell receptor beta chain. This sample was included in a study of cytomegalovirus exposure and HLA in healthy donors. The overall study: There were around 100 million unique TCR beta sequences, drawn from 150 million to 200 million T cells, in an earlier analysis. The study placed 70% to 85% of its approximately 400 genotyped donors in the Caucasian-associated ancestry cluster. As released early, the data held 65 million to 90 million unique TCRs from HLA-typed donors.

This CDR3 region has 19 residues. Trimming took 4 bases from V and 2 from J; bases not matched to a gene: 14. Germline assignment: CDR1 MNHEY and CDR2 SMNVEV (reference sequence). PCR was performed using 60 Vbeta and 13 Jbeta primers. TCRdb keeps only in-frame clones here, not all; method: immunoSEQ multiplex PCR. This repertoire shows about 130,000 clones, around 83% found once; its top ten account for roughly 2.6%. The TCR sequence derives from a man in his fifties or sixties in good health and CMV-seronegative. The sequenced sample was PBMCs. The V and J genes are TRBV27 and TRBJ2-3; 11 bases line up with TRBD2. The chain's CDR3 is CASSSPRGTSGGNTDTQYF. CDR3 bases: TGTGCCAGCAGTTCCCCTCGGGGGACTAGCGGTGGAAACACAGATACGCAGTATTTT.